These 6 T cell receptor beta chains were all obtained from the same sample, sequenced in a study of shared clonotypes between healthy human individuals. TCRdb's table, derived via immunoSEQ multiplex PCR, lists solely in-frame clones and lacks some. The data show some 1 million clones, with under 80% seen just once and approximately 1.5% held by the top ten. Specimen: memory CD4+ T cells sorted from blood. Subset defined: CD45RA-negative fraction. These receptors were collected from a man between 18 and 29 years old in good health.

A word on this clone: Other DNA variants within this sample encode the same CDR3. The V and J genes are TRBV2 and TRBJ2-1; TRBD1 matches at 10 bases. Germline V CDR1 and CDR2: SNHLY, FYNNEI. The V and J ends lost 4 bases and 0 bases, in that order; junction bases with no gene match: 0. This CDR3 contains 15 residues. In nucleotides, the CDR3 is TGTGCCAGCAGTGGGGACAGGGGCTCCTACAATGAGCAGTTCTTC. This translates into CASSGDRGSYNEQFF. Full variable domain (missing parts from reference TRBV2 and TRBJ2-1): EPEVTQTPSHQVTQMGQEVILRCVPISNHLYFYWYRQILGQKVEFLVSFYNNEISEKSEIFDDQFSVERPDGSNFTLKIRSTKLEDSAMYFCASSGDRGSYNEQFFGPGTRLTVL.

The J gene is TRBJ1-1, the V gene TRBV19; perhaps TRBD1 as D (5 bases). Trimming shortened V by 10 bases and J by 4 bases, and 22 bases separated the two germline ends. Germline loops: CDR1 LNHDA, CDR2 SQIVND (reference sequence). CDR3 size: 15 residues. The CDR3 loop reads CATMRSRARVTEAFF. DNA of the CDR3: TGTGCCACAATGCGGTCCAGGGCCAGGGTCACTGAAGCTTTCTTT.

On this clone itself: Germline and junction disagree at one end, which may indicate a read error. The rearrangement links TRBV5-1 to TRBJ1-4, with a weak D call TRBD1 (6 bases). The CDR3 contains 14 residues. Germline V gene lookup returns CDR1 SGHRS and CDR2 YFSETQ. The CDR3 sequence: CASSLGGLNEKLFF. CDR3 in DNA: TGCGCCAGCAGTTTGGGGGGCCTTAATGAAAAACTGTTTTTT.

The V gene is TRBV5-1, the J gene TRBJ2-5; 9 positions match TRBD1. V dropped 0 bases and J dropped 5; count of bases not matched to a gene: 5. The CDR3 has 15 amino acids. Germline V lookup: CDR1 SGHRS, CDR2 YFSETQ. The CDR3 spells CASSLVGQGTETQYF. In DNA, the CDR3 is TGCGCCAGCAGCTTGGTCGGACAGGGGACGGAGACCCAGTACTTC.

This clone has a single count. This rearrangement joins TRBV9 to TRBJ1-3; D unresolved. Trimming took 0 bases from V and 0 from J, leaving 10 bases between them. This CDR3 is 16 amino acids long. In germline, CDR1 is SGDLS, CDR2 YYNGEE. CDR3 bases: TGTGCCAGCAGCGTAGGGGTACAGAGCTCTGGAAACACCATATATTTT. This codes for CASSVGVQSSGNTIYF.

V is TRBV7-2 and J is TRBJ2-3; D not certain. The germline V gene encodes CDR1 SGHTA and CDR2 FQGNSA. The CDR3 runs to 14 residues. Trimming removed 5 bases from V and 4 bases from J, with 13 bases in between. In nucleotides, the CDR3 is TGTGCCAGCAGCCTGACTCGCCCTCCAGATACGCAGTATTTT. This translates into CASSLTRPPDTQYF.